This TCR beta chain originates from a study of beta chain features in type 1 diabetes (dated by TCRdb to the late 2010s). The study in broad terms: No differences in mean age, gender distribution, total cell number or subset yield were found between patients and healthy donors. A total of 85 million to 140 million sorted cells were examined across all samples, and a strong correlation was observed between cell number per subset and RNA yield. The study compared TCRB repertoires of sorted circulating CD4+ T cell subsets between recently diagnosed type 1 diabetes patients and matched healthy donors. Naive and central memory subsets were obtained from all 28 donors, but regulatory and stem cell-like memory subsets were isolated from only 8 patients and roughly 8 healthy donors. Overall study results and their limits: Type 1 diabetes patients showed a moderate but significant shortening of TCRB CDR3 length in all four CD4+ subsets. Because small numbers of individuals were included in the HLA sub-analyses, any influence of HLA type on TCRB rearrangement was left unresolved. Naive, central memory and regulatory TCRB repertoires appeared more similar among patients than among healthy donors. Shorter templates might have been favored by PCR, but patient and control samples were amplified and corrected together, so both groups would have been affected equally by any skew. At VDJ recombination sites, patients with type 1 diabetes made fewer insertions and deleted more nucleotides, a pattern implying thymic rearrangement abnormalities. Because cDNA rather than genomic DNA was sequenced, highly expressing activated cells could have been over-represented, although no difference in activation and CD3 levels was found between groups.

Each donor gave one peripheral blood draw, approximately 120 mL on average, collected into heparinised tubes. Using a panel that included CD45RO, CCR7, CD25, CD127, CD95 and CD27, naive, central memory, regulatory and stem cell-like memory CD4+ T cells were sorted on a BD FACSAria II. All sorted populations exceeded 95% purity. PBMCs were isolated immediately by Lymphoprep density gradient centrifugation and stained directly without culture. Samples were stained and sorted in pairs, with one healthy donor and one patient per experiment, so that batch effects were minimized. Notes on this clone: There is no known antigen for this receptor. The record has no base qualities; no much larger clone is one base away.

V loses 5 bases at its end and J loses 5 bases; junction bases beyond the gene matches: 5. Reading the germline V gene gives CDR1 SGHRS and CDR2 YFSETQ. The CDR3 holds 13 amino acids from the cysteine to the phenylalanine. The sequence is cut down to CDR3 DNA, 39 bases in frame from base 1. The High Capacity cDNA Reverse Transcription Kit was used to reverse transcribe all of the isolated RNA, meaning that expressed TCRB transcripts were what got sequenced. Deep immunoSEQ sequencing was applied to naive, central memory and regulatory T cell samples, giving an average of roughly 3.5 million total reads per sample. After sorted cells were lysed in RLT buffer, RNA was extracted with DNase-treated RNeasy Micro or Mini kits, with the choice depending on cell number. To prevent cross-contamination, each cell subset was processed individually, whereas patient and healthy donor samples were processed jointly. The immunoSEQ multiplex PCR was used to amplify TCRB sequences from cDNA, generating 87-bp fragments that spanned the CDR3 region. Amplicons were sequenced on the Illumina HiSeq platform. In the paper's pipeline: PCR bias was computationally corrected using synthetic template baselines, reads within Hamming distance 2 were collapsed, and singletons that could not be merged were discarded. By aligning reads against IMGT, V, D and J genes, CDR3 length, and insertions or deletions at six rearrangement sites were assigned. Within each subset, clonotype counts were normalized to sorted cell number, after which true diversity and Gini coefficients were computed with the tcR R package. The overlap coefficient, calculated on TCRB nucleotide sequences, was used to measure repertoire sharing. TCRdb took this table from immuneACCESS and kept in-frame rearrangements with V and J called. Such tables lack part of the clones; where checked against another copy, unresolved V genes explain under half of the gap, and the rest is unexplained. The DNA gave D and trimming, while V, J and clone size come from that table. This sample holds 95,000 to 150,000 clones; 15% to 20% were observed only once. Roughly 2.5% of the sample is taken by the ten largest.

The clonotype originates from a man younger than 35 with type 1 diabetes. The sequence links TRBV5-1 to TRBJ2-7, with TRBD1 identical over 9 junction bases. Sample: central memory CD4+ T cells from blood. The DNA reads TGCGCCAGCAGTTCCGGGACAGGGAACGAGCAGTACTTC. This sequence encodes CASSSGTGNEQYF.